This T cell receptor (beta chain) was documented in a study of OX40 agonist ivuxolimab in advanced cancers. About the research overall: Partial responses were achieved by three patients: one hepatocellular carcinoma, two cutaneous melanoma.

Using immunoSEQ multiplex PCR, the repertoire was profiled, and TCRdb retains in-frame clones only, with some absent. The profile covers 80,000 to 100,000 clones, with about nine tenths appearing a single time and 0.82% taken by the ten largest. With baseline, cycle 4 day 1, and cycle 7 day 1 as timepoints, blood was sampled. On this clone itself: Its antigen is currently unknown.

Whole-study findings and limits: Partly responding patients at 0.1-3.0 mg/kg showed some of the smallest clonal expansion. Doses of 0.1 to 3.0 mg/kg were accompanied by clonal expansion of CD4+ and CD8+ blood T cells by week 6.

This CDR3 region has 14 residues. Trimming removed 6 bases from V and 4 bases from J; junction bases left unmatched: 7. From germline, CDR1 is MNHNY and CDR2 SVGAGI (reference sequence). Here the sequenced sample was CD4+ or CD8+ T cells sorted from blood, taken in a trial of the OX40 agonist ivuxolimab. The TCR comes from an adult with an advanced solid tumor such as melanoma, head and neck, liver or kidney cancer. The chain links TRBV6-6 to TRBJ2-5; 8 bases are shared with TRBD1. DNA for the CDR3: TGTGCCAGCAGGTCCCCAGGGGGCGGAGAGACCCAGTACTTC. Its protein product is CASRSPGGGETQYF.